Listed below are T cell receptor beta chains from one sample, sequenced in a study of spatial heterogeneity in lung cancer. MiXCR, applied by TCRdb to the 5' RACE reads, yields one record per CDR3 protein. This table has around 100,000 distinct CDR3 sequences, 4.4% appearing once. Sample: lung tumor tissue, taken at surgery. The receptors shown here come from a male donor with early-stage non-small cell lung cancer. Each CDR3 is given with its conserved first and last residue. A D gene is named only where the DNA matches it firmly. Size is omitted from some rows. Given values are once, few, many or a class for expanded clones.

NA | TRBJ2-7 | NA | TRBV25-1 | TGTGCCAGCAGTGACGGGGGCCCTCCAAACTACGAGCAGTACTTC | CASSDGGPPNYEQYF
TRBD2 | TRBJ2-7 | many | TRBV5-1 | TGCGCCAGCAGCTTCTCTAGCGGGAGCCACGAGCAGTACTTC | CASSFSSGSHEQYF
NA | TRBJ1-6 | many | TRBV5-1 | TGCGCCAGCAGCTTGGACGGAGGTCTTTCACCCCTCCACTTT | CASSLDGGLSPLHF
NA | TRBJ1-1 | few | TRBV5-1 | TGCGCCAGCAGCTGGGGGCCGACAGGACAGAACACTGAAGCTTTCTTT | CASSWGPTGQNTEAFF
NA | TRBJ1-2 | many | TRBV20-1 | TGCAGTGCTAGAGAAACAGGGCATGGGGCCTATGGCTACACCTTC | CSARETGHGAYGYTF
TRBD2 | TRBJ2-3 | many | TRBV28 | TGTGCCAGCAGTTTCGGAATAGCGGGAGGGCCGTTTATTACGCAGTATTTT | CASSFGIAGGPFITQYF
TRBD1 | TRBJ2-2 | many | TRBV24-1 | TGTGCCACCAGTGATAATGACAGGGGCGAGAACACCGGGGAGCTGTTTTTT | CATSDNDRGENTGELFF
NA | TRBJ1-2 | many | TRBV6-6 | TGTGCCACGAAGACCGGGGGCACTAACTATGGCTACACCTTC | CATKTGGTNYGYTF
NA | TRBJ1-1 | many | TRBV5-1 | TGCGCCAGCAGCTTGGCGGTAGGAGGGGTCGACACTGAAGCTTTCTTT | CASSLAVGGVDTEAFF
NA | TRBJ2-1 | few | TRBV5-4 | TGTGCCAGCAGCTTGCGGGGGATGACTGATGAGCAGTTCTTC | CASSLRGMTDEQFF
TRBD1 | TRBJ2-5 | many | TRBV4-1 | TGCGCCAGCAGCCAAGCTTACAGGGGCGAGACCCAGTACTTC | CASSQAYRGETQYF
NA | TRBJ2-3 | many | TRBV7-9 | TGTGCCAGCAGACCAAGCGGAACAGATACGCAGTATTTT | CASRPSGTDTQYF
NA | TRBJ2-5 | many | TRBV6-1 | TGTGCCAGCAGCCGAGAATATCTAGACCCTGGTGAGACCCAGTACTTC | CASSREYLDPGETQYF
TRBD2 | TRBJ2-3 | many | TRBV7-9 | TGTGCCAGCAGCTCGCCGGGACTAGCGGGAGATACGCAGTATTTT | CASSSPGLAGDTQYF
TRBD2 | TRBJ2-7 | many | TRBV4-1 | TGCGCCAGCAGCCAAGATATAGCGGGAATTAACTACGAGCAGTACTTC | CASSQDIAGINYEQYF
NA | TRBJ2-1 | many | TRBV3-1 | TGTGCCAGCAGCCAAGTTCTAGGTCCTGAGCAGTTCTTC | CASSQVLGPEQFF
TRBD2 | TRBJ2-1 | many | TRBV28 | TGTGCCAGCAGTTTCTCTAGCGGGAGGGTCGGTGAGCAGTTCTTC | CASSFSSGRVGEQFF
NA | TRBJ2-1 | NA | TRBV3-1 | TGTGCCAGCAGCCAAGATACGGGGGTACGGGAGCAGTTCTTC | CASSQDTGVREQFF
NA | TRBJ2-3 | many | TRBV29-1 | TGCAGCGTTGCCGGGGCCTTTTCCACAGATACGCAGTATTTT | CSVAGAFSTDTQYF
NA | TRBJ2-7 | many | TRBV12-3/TRBV12-4 | TGTGCCAGCAGTCTGACATTTCTCGAGCAGTACTTC | CASSLTFLEQYF
NA | TRBJ2-7 | many | TRBV20-1 | TGCAGTGCTAGCTTACCGGCGAAATACGAGCAGTACTTC | CSASLPAKYEQYF
TRBD2 | TRBJ2-7 | NA | TRBV7-6 | TGTGCCAGCAGCGAAGCGGGGATGGGGAACGAGCAGTACTTC | CASSEAGMGNEQYF
TRBD2 | TRBJ2-3 | many | TRBV28 | TGTGCCAGCGTACGGGGACTAGCGGGCCGTCTGGATACGCAGTATTTT | CASVRGLAGRLDTQYF
NA | TRBJ2-1 | many | TRBV11-2 | TGTGCCAGCAGCGAAGTGGGCCCGTGGGGTGAGCAGTTCTTC | CASSEVGPWGEQFF
NA | TRBJ1-2 | many | TRBV6-1 | TGTGCCAGCCAGACTCCGGGGGTCTATGGCTACACCTTC | CASQTPGVYGYTF
TRBD1 | TRBJ1-4 | many | TRBV12-3/TRBV12-4 | TGTGCCAGCAGAAGGGACAGCAGTTTAGAGGAACTGTTTTTT | CASRRDSSLEELFF
NA | TRBJ2-7 | NA | TRBV5-6 | TGTGCCAGCAGCTTGGGTCCAAGGGGCGAGCAGTACTTC | CASSLGPRGEQYF
NA | TRBJ2-1 | many | TRBV9 | TGTGCCAGCAGCTCCCGGGAATCATACAATGAGCAGTTCTTC | CASSSRESYNEQFF
NA | TRBJ1-2 | few | TRBV11-2 | TGTGCCAGCAGCTCAGAACCCGGGCACTATGAGAGTGGTCCTATGGGCTACACCTTC | CASSSEPGHYESGPMGYTF
NA | TRBJ2-1 | NA | TRBV7-8 | TGTGCCAGCAGCCTACAGCTATTATCCTCCTACAATGAGCAGTTCTTC | CASSLQLLSSYNEQFF
NA | TRBJ1-5 | many | TRBV5-5 | TGTGCCAGCAGTACTATGGGGGATCAGCCCCAGCATTTT | CASSTMGDQPQHF
NA | TRBJ2-3 | many | TRBV2 | TGTGCCAGCAAGGAACTACCGGGCGTGCTTGTTGATACGCAGTATTTT | CASKELPGVLVDTQYF
TRBD2 | TRBJ2-1 | many | TRBV27 | TGTGCCAGGATAGCGGGAGGGCCCGGCAATGAGCAGTTCTTC | CARIAGGPGNEQFF
NA | TRBJ1-1 | many | TRBV2 | TGTGCCAGTCGGGGGACGGCTGAAGCTTTCTTT | CASRGTAEAFF
NA | TRBJ1-1 | many | TRBV20-1 | TGCAGTGCTAGCGGAGACAATCCGAACACTGAAGCTTTCTTT | CSASGDNPNTEAFF
NA | TRBJ2-7 | many | TRBV28 | TGTGCCAGCGGGGGGACAGAAACATCCTACGAGCAGTACTTC | CASGGTETSYEQYF
NA | TRBJ1-1 | many | TRBV3-1 | TGTGCCAGCAGCCATCAGGGAAAGAACACTGAAGCTTTCTTT | CASSHQGKNTEAFF
NA | TRBJ1-4 | many | TRBV20-1 | TGCAGTGCTAGAGATCTAGCTAATGAAAAACTGTTTTTT | CSARDLANEKLFF
NA | TRBJ2-2 | NA | TRBV29-1 | TGCAGCGTGCGCGGGGGGTACACCGGGACAGGACCCGGGGAGCTGTTTTTT | CSVRGGYTGTGPGELFF
NA | TRBJ2-5 | NA | TRBV28 | TGTGCCAGCAGCAATAATCCGGAGACCCAGTACTTC | CASSNNPETQYF
TRBD1 | TRBJ1-1 | few | TRBV2 | TGTGCCAGCAGTGAAAAAGACAGGGGTCGCCCTGAAGCTTTCTTT | CASSEKDRGRPEAFF
NA | TRBJ1-4 | many | TRBV7-6 | TGTGCCAGCAGCGCCCATCCGGGGCTGGGGAAAAAACTGTTTTTT | CASSAHPGLGKKLFF
NA | TRBJ1-1 | many | TRBV7-9 | TGTGCCAGCAGCTTACCCCCTTCCGGGACAGAAGCTTTCTTT | CASSLPPSGTEAFF
NA | TRBJ2-4 | NA | TRBV6-6 | TGTGCCAGCAGTTACTATGGAACCAAAAACATTCAGTACTTC | CASSYYGTKNIQYF
NA | TRBJ2-7 | many | TRBV5-1 | TGCGCCAGCAGCTTGGCACAAGGACTGGCGGGCGAGCAGTACTTC | CASSLAQGLAGEQYF
TRBD1 | TRBJ1-1 | many | TRBV28 | TGTGCCAGCAGTTTACCGGACGGGACAGGGGGATCTCAGGGTTTCTTT | CASSLPDGTGGSQGFF
NA | TRBJ2-3 | many | TRBV6-5 | TGTGCCAGCAGTTCCCGTTTAAATACGCAGTATTTT | CASSSRLNTQYF
NA | TRBJ2-1 | many | TRBV5-1 | TGCGCCAGCAGCCCCCAGGTCGGGCCCAATGAGCAGTTCTTC | CASSPQVGPNEQFF
TRBD2 | TRBJ2-3 | NA | TRBV7-9 | TGTGCCAGCAGCTCCCAGACTAGCGGGAGCCTCCCTGGGGATACGCAGTATTTT | CASSSQTSGSLPGDTQYF
TRBD1 | TRBJ1-5 | many | TRBV7-2 | TGTGCCAGCAGCACGTGGACAGGGCAGCCCCAGCATTTT | CASSTWTGQPQHF
NA | TRBJ1-4 | many | TRBV25-1 | TGTGCCAGCAGTGAATCGACCGGGGCCGAAAAACTGTTTTTT | CASSESTGAEKLFF
NA | TRBJ2-7 | few | TRBV20-1 | TGCAGTGCTCGGGGCGTAACAACCTACGAGCAGTACTTC | CSARGVTTYEQYF
TRBD1 | TRBJ2-7 | many | TRBV7-9 | TGTGCCAGCAGCTTAATAGTGGACAGGGAGCAGTACTTC | CASSLIVDREQYF
NA | TRBJ1-2 | many | TRBV5-1 | TGCGCCAGCAGATCTGGTGTCGGGGGCGGCTATGGCTACACCTTC | CASRSGVGGGYGYTF
NA | TRBJ2-1 | many | TRBV11-2 | TGTGCCAGCAGCTCAGAAAGGACCTTCCAAAGCTTTTATGAGCAGTTCTTC | CASSSERTFQSFYEQFF